Listed here is a single TCR beta chain. CDR3 length: 19 amino acids. Germline V gene data show CDR1 as MNHNS and CDR2 as SASEGT. Losses at the gene ends were 3 bases for V and 0 bases for J; bases not matched to a gene: 9. In the study's own analysis: Counts of nucleated cells, estimated from reference gene primer amplification, were obtained. Assay used: immunoSEQ multiplex PCR; TCRdb lists only in-frame clones, some missing. The V and J calls and clone size are taken from that table; D and trimming were inferred from the DNA. The sample lists approximately 210,000 clones; around four fifths were seen once. This specimen comes from a study of blood T cell repertoires in COVID-19. Study summary: Some COVID-19 samples were acute and others convalescent; all came from the United States, Italy and Spain. Sample material is recorded as cDNA or gDNA derived from T cells, B-cell-depleted T cells, or PBMCs.

Specimen: peripheral blood. J is TRBJ2-4 and V is TRBV6-1, with 12 bases aligning to TRBD2. The receptor was derived from a woman aged 45-65 years with acute or convalescent COVID-19. The CDR3 DNA is TGTGCCAGCAGTGAGGGACTAGCGGGCCCTTTCCTAGCCAAAAACATTCAGTACTTC. Its protein is CASSEGLAGPFLAKNIQYF.